The 27 T cell receptor beta chains in this list originate from one sample, sequenced in a study of blood T cell repertoires in COVID-19. TCRdb's copy holds only in-frame clones and misses some; the assay was immunoSEQ multiplex PCR. The table includes 90,000 to 120,000 clones, around four fifths detected once. Sequencing used peripheral blood. Receptors were obtained from a man in his 70s with acute or convalescent COVID-19.

The chain carries TRBV12-5 and TRBJ2-1, with D possibly being TRBD2 (5 bases). Per the germline V gene, CDR1 is LGHNT and CDR2 is FRNRAP. V was clipped by 0 bases and J by 4 bases, with 10 bases between them. This CDR3 region has 15 residues. The DNA of the CDR3 is TGTGCTAGTGGTTTGGTACGAGGGTTTTACAATGAGCAGTTCTTC. This translates into CASGLVRGFYNEQFF.

The chain is built from TRBV11-2 and TRBJ1-6, with 7 bases matching TRBD1. This CDR3 region has 17 residues. From germline, CDR1 is SGHAT and CDR2 FQNNGV. V lost 5 bases, J lost 10 bases, and 17 bases stayed unmatched. CDR3 nucleotides: TGTGCCAGCAGCCCCGCAGGGGGGACCCGCAAGAGCTCACCCCTCCACTTT. The encoded protein is CASSPAGGTRKSSPLHF. Full variable domain (rest looked up from reference TRBV11-2 and TRBJ1-6): EAGVAQSPRYKIIEKRQSVAFWCNPISGHATLYWYQQILGQGPKLLIQFQNNGVVDDSQLPKDRFSAERLKGVDSTLKIQPAKLEDSAVYLCASSPAGGTRKSSPLHFGNGTRLTVT.

The CDR3 loop reads CSASTQGDTEAFF. The CDR3 DNA follows: TGCAGTGCCAGTACACAGGGAGACACTGAAGCTTTCTTT. The rearrangement links TRBV20-1 to TRBJ1-1, with D perhaps matching TRBD1 (6 bases). V was clipped by 6 bases and J by 3 bases, with 14 bases between them. The germline V gene encodes CDR1 DFQATT and CDR2 SNEGSKA (reference sequence). This CDR3 comprises 13 residues.

This chain joins TRBV27 and TRBJ1-5, with a tentative D call TRBD1 (5 bases). Germline values: CDR1 MNHEY, CDR2 SMNVEV (reference sequence). V lost 2 bases to trimming and J lost 9 bases, with 17 bases between them. This CDR3 spans 15 amino acids. In nucleotides, the CDR3 is TGTGCCAGCAGTTTACTAGGGGTCGGAGCAGGGCCCCAGCATTTT. Residues: CASSLLGVGAGPQHF.

This clone showed up just a few times. The rearrangement links TRBV7-6 to TRBJ1-1; D unclear. V dropped 5 bases and J dropped 1 base, with 17 bases sitting between them. The CDR3 is made up of 16 amino acids. CDR1 and CDR2 from the germline V gene are SGHVS and FNYEAQ. This chain's CDR3 is CASSTFGSGSNTEAFF. The DNA of the CDR3 is TGTGCCAGCAGCACCTTTGGAAGCGGATCGAACACTGAAGCTTTCTTT.

The chain is built from TRBV7-2 and TRBJ2-5, with 9 bases that match TRBD1. The CDR3 sequence is 14 residues long. V dropped 6 bases and J dropped 5; count of bases not matched to a gene: 7. The germline V gene encodes CDR1 SGHTA and CDR2 FQGNSA. As DNA, the CDR3 is TGTGCCAGCAGGCCGCCTGGACAGGGGGAGACCCAGTACTTC. Its translation: CASRPPGQGETQYF. Drawing the rest from reference TRBV7-2 and TRBJ2-5, the complete variable domain is GAGVSQSPSNKVTEKGKDVELRCDPISGHTALYWYRQSLGQGLEFLIYFQGNSAPDKSGLPSDRFSAERTGGSVSTLTIQRTQQEDSAVYLCASRPPGQGETQYFGPGTRLLVL.

The V gene is TRBV7-3, the J gene TRBJ2-2, with TRBD1 identical over 8 bases. The CDR3 is 17 residues long. Trimming took 5 bases from V and 7 from J; bases not matched to a gene: 15. Germline V gene lookup returns CDR1 SGHTA and CDR2 FQGTGA. In nucleotides, the CDR3 is TGTGCCAGCAGCCCAACCACAGGGGGAATGGGGTTCGGGGAGCTGTTTTTT. Encoded protein: CASSPTTGGMGFGELFF.

This chain joins TRBV6-6 and TRBJ1-3; 7 nucleotides line up with TRBD1. The V gene's germline CDR1 is MNHNY and CDR2 SVGAGI (reference sequence). V gave up 6 bases and J gave up 2 bases; unmatched junction bases: 7. This CDR3 has 15 amino acids. CDR3 region: CASSPRQGAGNTIYF. CDR3 DNA: TGTGCCAGCAGCCCTAGACAGGGAGCTGGAAACACCATATATTTT.

The chain carries TRBV7-9 and TRBJ1-2; 11 positions match TRBD1. V was clipped by 1 base and J by 2 bases; unmatched bases: 0. Germline values: CDR1 SEHNR, CDR2 FQNEAQ (reference sequence). There are 15 residues in the CDR3. CDR3 protein: CASSLGTGGNYGYTF. The CDR3 DNA sequence: TGTGCCAGCAGCTTAGGGACAGGGGGCAACTATGGCTACACCTTC.

This clone has only a few counts. V usage is TRBV7-3 and J usage is TRBJ2-1; D remains ambiguous. Per the germline V gene, CDR1 is SGHTA and CDR2 is FQGTGA. The CDR3 has 15 amino acids. Trimming left V 5 bases short and J 7 bases short, with 18 bases between. The CDR3 sequence is CASSPNLESRNEQFF. The CDR3 nucleotides read TGTGCCAGCAGCCCGAACCTAGAATCAAGGAATGAGCAGTTCTTC.

The chain recombines TRBV5-1 with TRBJ1-1; D perhaps matches TRBD1 (5 bases). The CDR3 extends over 14 amino acids. Germline-derived CDR1 and CDR2 are SGHRS and YFSETQ. V lost 7 bases, J lost 2 bases, and 15 bases lay in between. The CDR3 DNA is TGCGCCAGCTCCCAGGGAGGAACCAACACTGAAGCTTTCTTT. It translates to CASSQGGTNTEAFF.

The chain uses TRBV3-1 (or the pseudogene TRBV3-2) and TRBJ2-5, with 7 positions matching TRBD1. The V gene's germline CDR1 is LGHDT and CDR2 YNNKEL (reference sequence). The CDR3 covers 16 residues. The trim removed 5 bases at V and 5 bases at J, leaving 14 bases unmatched. The CDR3 nucleotides read TGTGCCAGCAGCTCCCCTCATACAGGGGAGCGCGAGACCCAGTACTTC. It is translated as CASSSPHTGERETQYF.

This chain joins TRBV5-5 and TRBJ1-5; the D gene is possibly TRBD1 (5 bases). The CDR3 runs 14 residues. V was clipped by 4 bases and J by 8 bases, with 16 bases between them. From germline, CDR1 is SGHKS and CDR2 YYEKEE (reference sequence). CDR3 in amino acids: CASSDGGGLKPQHF. CDR3 coding DNA: TGTGCCAGCAGCGACGGCGGGGGGTTGAAGCCCCAGCATTTT.

This chain connects TRBV6-6 to TRBJ2-7; perhaps TRBD2 as D (6 bases). Germline V lookup: CDR1 MNHNY, CDR2 SVGAGI (reference sequence). The V gene lost 7 bases and the J gene lost 1 base, with 8 bases spanning the gap. This CDR3 has 12 amino acids. The CDR3 loop reads CASTRGSYEQYF. The CDR3 DNA sequence: TGTGCCAGCACGCGGGGATCCTACGAGCAGTACTTC.

This clone appeared once. The chain carries TRBV5-4 and TRBJ2-2, with 11 bases identical to TRBD2. This CDR3 is 17 amino acids long. CDR1 and CDR2 (germline): SGHNT, YYREEE (reference sequence). Trimming took 0 bases from V and 4 from J; bases not matched to a gene: 5. The DNA of the CDR3 is TGTGCCAGCAGCTTGGGGGGACTAGCGGTGGGCACCGGGGAGCTGTTTTTT. Protein sequence: CASSLGGLAVGTGELFF.

V is TRBV4-3 and J is TRBJ1-4; TRBD1 agrees at 10 bases. The CDR3 has 15 amino acids. With 2 bases clipped from V and 8 bases from J, the junction kept 5 bases outside the gene matches. Germline CDR1 reads LGHNA; CDR2 reads YSLEER. This CDR3 is CASSQRQGAGEKLFF. CDR3 in DNA: TGCGCCAGCAGCCAAAGACAGGGGGCGGGGGAAAAACTGTTTTTT.

The chain is built from TRBV18 and TRBJ1-5; the D gene is possibly TRBD1 (5 bases). With 5 bases removed from V and 0 bases from J, the gap between germline ends came to 14 bases. The CDR3 sequence is 16 residues long. Germline CDR1 and CDR2: KGHSH and LQKENI. CDR3 DNA sequence: TGTGCCAGCTCAGCCCGGACATTAAATAGCAATCAGCCCCAGCATTTT. Protein: CASSARTLNSNQPQHF.

This clone was counted once. The rearrangement links TRBV5-1 to TRBJ2-1; 9 positions match TRBD1. CDR3 length: 13 residues. J lost 9 bases, V lost 4 bases, and 5 bases had no gene match. The germline V gene encodes CDR1 SGHRS and CDR2 YFSETQ. As DNA, the CDR3 is TGCGCCAGCAGCGCCGGGACAGGGTTTGAGCAGTTCTTC. Its protein is CASSAGTGFEQFF.

The gene calls are TRBV28 and TRBJ1-2; D call uncertain. The CDR3 extends over 13 amino acids. Germline CDR1 is MDHEN and CDR2 is SYDVKM. V lost 7 bases to trimming and J lost 4 bases, with 13 bases between them. The DNA of the CDR3 is TGTGCCAGCAACTACGGGGTCCTCTATGGCTACACCTTC. Its protein product is CASNYGVLYGYTF.

This rearrangement joins TRBV18 to TRBJ1-1, with D possibly TRBD1 on 5 matching bases. Germline CDR1 is KGHSH and CDR2 is LQKENI. This CDR3 spans 17 amino acids. The V end was cut by 5 bases, the J end by 5 bases, with 24 bases between. Written as DNA, the CDR3 is TGTGCCAGCTCAAACTACAGGAGTTTCACCCACCGGACTGAAGCTTTCTTT. This codes for CASSNYRSFTHRTEAFF.

The rearrangement links TRBV29-1 to TRBJ1-2; the match to TRBD1 covers 7 bases. This CDR3 is 17 amino acids long. Per the germline V gene, CDR1 is SQVTM and CDR2 is ANQGSEA. V was pared by 4 bases and J by 5 bases, with 19 bases of the junction left unmatched. The CDR3 nucleotides read TGCAGCGTTGGATTTGGGGGACAGAAGGGGGTAGGATATGGCTACACCTTC. Translated: CSVGFGGQKGVGYGYTF.

This clone occurred once. The chain couples TRBV19 to TRBJ1-3, with 9 bases matching TRBD1. Germline lookup yields CDR1 LNHDA and CDR2 SQIVND (reference sequence). J gave up 2 bases and V 5 bases, and 10 bases lay outside the gene matches. The CDR3 loop spans 17 amino acids. The CDR3 DNA is TGTGCCAGTAGTCGCCGGGACAGGGCGACGACTGGAAACACCATATATTTT. Translation gives CASSRRDRATTGNTIYF.

The gene calls are TRBV5-1 and TRBJ2-7; 9 bases fit TRBD1. Germline CDR1 SGHRS, CDR2 YFSETQ. CDR3 size: 15 residues. The junction had 7 bases not matched to a gene; V was cut back by 3 bases and J by 3 bases. CDR3 sequence (DNA): TGCGCCAGCAGCTATAGGACAGGGGATTTCTACGAGCAGTACTTC. Protein: CASSYRTGDFYEQYF.

To note about this clone: This sample includes further DNA sequences coding for the same CDR3. The chain has TRBV19 and TRBJ1-2; 7 bases are a match to TRBD1. Losses at the gene ends were 5 bases for V and 0 bases for J; bases not matched to a gene: 3. CDR1 is LNHDA, CDR2 SQIVND, per germline (reference sequence). The CDR3 has 14 amino acids. CDR3 residues: CASSRTGANYGYTF. CDR3 sequence (DNA): TGTGCCAGTAGTCGGACAGGAGCTAACTATGGCTACACCTTC.

This chain connects TRBV12-3 or TRBV12-4 to TRBJ1-1; D ambiguous. The CDR3 has 13 amino acids. V dropped 6 bases and J dropped 3 bases, with 11 bases sitting between them. The CDR3 sequence is CASSPREDTEAFF. The DNA for the CDR3 is TGTGCCAGCAGCCCCCGGGAGGACACTGAAGCTTTCTTT.

The genes are TRBV28 and TRBJ2-7; 9 nucleotides agree with TRBD1. The CDR3 extends over 15 amino acids. The J segment lost 6 bases and the V segment lost 2 bases, leaving 8 bases of the junction unmatched. Germline lookup yields CDR1 MDHEN and CDR2 SYDVKM. CDR3 protein: CASSLVGQGLSEQYF. Here the CDR3 DNA reads TGTGCCAGCAGTTTAGTGGGACAGGGCCTTTCCGAGCAGTACTTC.

This clone was detected a few times. The chain has TRBV11-2 and TRBJ1-2, with no clear D. Germline CDR1 reads SGHAT; CDR2 reads FQNNGV. The CDR3 spans 13 residues. V dropped 5 bases and J dropped 2 bases, with 9 bases sitting between them. The CDR3 sequence is CASSRPGNYGYTF. The CDR3 bases are TGTGCCAGCAGCCGGCCGGGAAACTATGGCTACACCTTC.